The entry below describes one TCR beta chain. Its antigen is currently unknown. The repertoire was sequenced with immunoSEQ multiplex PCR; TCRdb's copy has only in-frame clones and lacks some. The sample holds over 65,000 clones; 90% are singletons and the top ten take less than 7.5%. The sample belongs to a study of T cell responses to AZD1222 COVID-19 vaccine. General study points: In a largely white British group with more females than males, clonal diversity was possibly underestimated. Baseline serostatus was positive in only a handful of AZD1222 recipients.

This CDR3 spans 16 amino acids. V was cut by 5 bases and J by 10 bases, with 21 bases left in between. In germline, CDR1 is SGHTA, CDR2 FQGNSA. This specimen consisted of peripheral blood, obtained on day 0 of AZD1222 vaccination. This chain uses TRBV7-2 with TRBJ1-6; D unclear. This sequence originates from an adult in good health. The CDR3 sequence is CASSPKGGQVGSPLHF. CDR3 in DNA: TGTGCCAGCAGCCCTAAGGGTGGGCAGGTCGGGTCACCCCTCCACTTT.